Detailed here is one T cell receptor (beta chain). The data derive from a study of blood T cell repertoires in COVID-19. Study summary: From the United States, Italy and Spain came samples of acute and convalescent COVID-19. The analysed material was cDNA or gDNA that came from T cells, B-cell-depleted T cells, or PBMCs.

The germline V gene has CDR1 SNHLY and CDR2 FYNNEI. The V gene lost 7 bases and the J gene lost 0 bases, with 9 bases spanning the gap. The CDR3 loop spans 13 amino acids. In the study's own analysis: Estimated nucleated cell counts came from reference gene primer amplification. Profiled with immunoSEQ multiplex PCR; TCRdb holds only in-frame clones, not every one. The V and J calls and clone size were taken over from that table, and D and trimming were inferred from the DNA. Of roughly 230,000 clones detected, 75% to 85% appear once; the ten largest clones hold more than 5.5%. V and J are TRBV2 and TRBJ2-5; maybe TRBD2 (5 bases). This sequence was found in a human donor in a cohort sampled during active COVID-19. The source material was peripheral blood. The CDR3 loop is CASISGYQETQYF. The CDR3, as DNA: TGTGCCAGCATCTCGGGGTACCAAGAGACCCAGTACTTC.